One sample yielded the 5 T cell receptor beta chains listed below, sequenced in a study of shared clonotypes between healthy human individuals. Using immunoSEQ multiplex PCR, the repertoire was profiled, and TCRdb retains in-frame clones only, with some absent. The sample holds fewer than 1 million clones, 90% to 97% seen once. Cells designated naive CD8 were CD45RO-negative and were positively selected for CCR7, with terminally differentiated effector memory CD45RA+ cells excluded. What was sequenced was naive CD8+ T cells sorted from blood. All receptors derive from a man younger than 45 in good health.

The CDR3 reads CATGTGDSYEQYF. In DNA form, the CDR3 reads TGTGCCACCGGGACAGGGGACTCCTACGAGCAGTACTTC. V usage is TRBV27 and J usage is TRBJ2-7; 10 nucleotides align to TRBD1. The ends lost 10 bases at V and 0 bases at J; junction bases unmatched: 3. Per germline, CDR1 MNHEY and CDR2 SMNVEV (reference sequence). This CDR3 has 13 residues.

V gene TRBV5-5 combines with J gene TRBJ2-7, with TRBD1 as a possible D gene (5 bases). The germline V gene has CDR1 SGHKS and CDR2 YYEKEE (reference sequence). V was clipped by 0 bases and J by 3 bases, with 16 bases between them. The CDR3 runs to 16 residues. The CDR3 here is CASSLASGSVNYEQYF. CDR3 bases: TGTGCCAGCAGCTTGGCATCAGGGTCAGTTAACTACGAGCAGTACTTC.

The genes are TRBV11-2 and TRBJ1-3, with D unclear. Trimming pared 5 bases from V and 2 bases from J, leaving 19 bases between. CDR3 length equals 17 residues. Germline V gene data show CDR1 as SGHAT and CDR2 as FQNNGV. This CDR3 reads CASSLGVVRVAGNTIYF. Written as DNA, the CDR3 is TGTGCCAGCAGCCTCGGCGTCGTAAGGGTTGCTGGAAACACCATATATTTT.

The chain links TRBV12-5 to TRBJ2-1; the D gene could be TRBD1 or TRBD2 (6 bases each). Germline CDR1 reads LGHNT; CDR2 reads FRNRAP. Trimming left V 7 bases short and J 4 bases short, with 20 bases between. The CDR3 is made up of 16 amino acids. The CDR3 DNA sequence: TGTGCTAGTGCCCCCCCGGAGGGCAGGGGATACAATGAGCAGTTCTTC. This encodes CASAPPEGRGYNEQFF. Using reference TRBV12-5 and TRBJ2-1 for the parts outside the CDR3, the full variable domain is DARVTQTPRHKVTEMGQEVTMRCQPILGHNTVFWYRQTMMQGLELLAYFRNRAPLDDSGMPKDRFSAEMPDATLATLKIQPSEPRDSAVYFCASAPPEGRGYNEQFFGPGTRLTVL.

The rearrangement uses TRBV5-1 and TRBJ2-1, with TRBD2 identical over 15 bases. CDR1 and CDR2 from the germline V gene are SGHRS and YFSETQ. The CDR3 is 15 amino acids. Unmatched junction bases numbered 3, after V lost 4 bases and J lost 7 bases. DNA for the CDR3: TGCGCCAGCAGCCCCGGGACTAGCGGGGGGAATGAGCAGTTCTTC. Protein product: CASSPGTSGGNEQFF.